A selection of T cell receptor beta chains follows, all from one sample in a study of T cells in Graves' hyperthyroidism and ophthalmopathy. TCRdb reprocessed the multiplex PCR reads with MiXCR, giving one entry per CDR3 protein. Of hundreds of thousands of distinct CDR3 sequences detected, about a sixth appear once; the ten largest clones hold about 17%. The sequenced material came from blood. The source is a woman in her late teens or twenties with Graves' hyperthyroidism. Both conserved end residues are part of each CDR3. The D gene is left open where the match is weak. Expanded clones are given a class, and other clones once, few, many or no size at all.

NA	TRBV5-1	NA	TRBJ2-2	CASSLGDVGTGELFF	TGCGCCAGCAGCTTGGGGGACGTCGGCACCGGGGAGCTGTTTTTT
few	TRBV5-4	NA	TRBJ1-2	CASSPNTGLVYGYTF	TGTGCCAGCAGCCCAAACACAGGGTTGGTCTATGGCTACACCTTC
many	TRBV6-2/TRBV6-3	TRBD2	TRBJ2-5	CAARTSGTQYF	TGTGCCGCACGGACTAGCGGGACCCAGTACTTC
NA	TRBV5-6	TRBD2	TRBJ2-5	CASSPMGLAGWETQYF	TGTGCCAGCAGCCCTATGGGACTAGCGGGATGGGAGACCCAGTACTTC
once	TRBV6-1	TRBD1	TRBJ1-2	CASRTQGAWDYGYTF	TGTGCCAGCAGAACACAGGGGGCTTGGGACTATGGCTACACCTTC
NA	TRBV6-1	NA	TRBJ1-1	CASSEIGEAFF	TGTGCCAGCAGTGAAATTGGAGAAGCTTTCTTT
many	TRBV5-6	NA	TRBJ2-1	CASSPMGGLYNEQFF	TGTGCCAGCAGCCCAATGGGGGGTCTTTACAATGAGCAGTTCTTC
NA	TRBV10-3	TRBD2	TRBJ2-3	CAIRSAGAADTQYF	TGTGCCATCAGGTCAGCGGGAGCGGCAGATACGCAGTATTTT
NA	TRBV29-1	NA	TRBJ2-2	CSVAWGGGSAGELFF	TGCAGCGTCGCCTGGGGCGGGGGCAGCGCCGGGGAGCTGTTTTTT
NA	TRBV7-2	TRBD2	TRBJ2-5	CASSLKREGGETQYF	TGTGCCAGCAGCTTAAAGCGGGAGGGAGGGGAGACCCAGTACTTC
many	TRBV12-3/TRBV12-4	NA	TRBJ1-1	CASSLRGVGSTEAFF	TGTGCCAGCAGTTTAAGAGGGGTGGGGAGCACTGAAGCTTTCTTT
many	TRBV27	NA	TRBJ2-3	CASSATTELTDTQYF	TGTGCCAGCAGTGCAACGACGGAACTCACAGATACGCAGTATTTT
many	TRBV29-1	TRBD2	TRBJ2-1	CSVRTSGGNNEQFF	TGCAGCGTTCGGACTAGCGGAGGGAACAATGAGCAGTTCTTC
many	TRBV7-8	TRBD1	TRBJ1-1	CASSLSLGQGDTEAFF	TGTGCCAGCAGCTTAAGTTTGGGACAGGGGGACACTGAAGCTTTCTTT
few	TRBV4-1	TRBD1	TRBJ2-1	CASSQRDRGSYNEQFF	TGCGCCAGCAGCCAGCGGGACAGGGGGTCCTACAATGAGCAGTTCTTC
once	TRBV12-3/TRBV12-4	NA	TRBJ2-1	CASSSLGLGPYNEQFF	TGTGCCAGCAGCTCCCTGGGCCTGGGGCCCTACAATGAGCAGTTCTTC
NA	TRBV7-3	NA	TRBJ2-2	CASSLIGTANTGELFF	TGTGCCAGCAGCTTAATCGGGACGGCGAACACCGGGGAGCTGTTTTTT
NA	TRBV30	NA	TRBJ2-7	CACAMGVGGDPYEQYF	TGTGCCTGTGCCATGGGGGTTGGCGGGGACCCCTACGAGCAGTACTTC
many	TRBV2	TRBD2	TRBJ2-7	CASSEWLAGEYEQYF	TGTGCCAGCAGTGAATGGCTAGCGGGAGAGTACGAGCAGTACTTC
NA	TRBV5-1	NA	TRBJ1-4	CASSRSGTTNEKLFF	TGCGCCAGCAGTAGGAGCGGCACAACTAATGAAAAACTGTTTTTT
many	TRBV20-1	TRBD1	TRBJ1-6	CSANVGQLNSPLHF	TGCAGTGCTAATGTGGGACAGCTAAATTCACCCCTCCACTTT
many	TRBV19	NA	TRBJ1-1	CASSPPGWANTEAFF	TGTGCCAGTAGTCCTCCAGGGTGGGCGAACACTGAAGCTTTCTTT
many	TRBV7-2	NA	TRBJ2-7	CASSFPYYEQYF	TGTGCCAGCAGCTTTCCCTACTACGAGCAGTACTTC
few	TRBV29-1	NA	TRBJ1-1	CSVVNAGSNTEAFF	TGCAGCGTTGTGAACGCGGGGTCGAACACTGAAGCTTTCTTT